The rows below give T cell receptor beta chains drawn from one sample of a study of shared clonotypes between healthy human individuals. Produced via immunoSEQ multiplex PCR; TCRdb's table is partial and in-frame only. The data hold about 1 million clones, with about 76% observed a single time. The material sequenced was memory CD4+ T cells sorted from blood. These receptors were taken from a man between 18 and 29 years old in good health. Each CDR3 is given with its conserved first and last residue. D genes are given only for firm matches. A clone size is listed for some rows: how often the clone was seen (once, few, many), or a class if it is expanded.

TRBV29-1	.	.	TRBJ1-1	TGCAGCGTGGAAACACGGTTGTTAACTGAAGCTTTCTTT	CSVETRLLTEAFF
TRBV7-2	.	.	TRBJ2-5	TGTGCCAGCAGCTTAAAAGAGACCCAGTACTTC	CASSLKETQYF
TRBV9	TRBD1	once	TRBJ1-2	TGTGCCAGCAGCTCGGGACAGGGAGTCTTTGGCTACACCTTC	CASSSGQGVFGYTF
TRBV5-1	TRBD1	.	TRBJ2-5	TGCGCCAGCAATAAGGGACAGCCCCAAGAGACCCAGTACTTC	CASNKGQPQETQYF
TRBV9	TRBD2	.	TRBJ2-1	TGTGCCAGCAGCGTAGGACTAGCGGATTACAATGAGCAGTTCTTC	CASSVGLADYNEQFF
TRBV7-8	.	.	TRBJ1-1	TGTGCCAGCAGCTTGAGGAACATGAACACTGAAGCTTTCTTT	CASSLRNMNTEAFF
TRBV28	.	.	TRBJ2-5	TGTGCCAGCAGTTCTCCGGCAGGGAGGCAAGAGACCCAGTACTTC	CASSSPAGRQETQYF
TRBV5-1	TRBD1	once	TRBJ1-4	TGCGCCAGCAGCTCCCGAGGACAGGCAACTAATGAAAAACTGTTTTTT	CASSSRGQATNEKLFF
TRBV27	TRBD1	.	TRBJ2-1	TGTGCCAGCAGTTTATCTACGGGACAGGGGAGGAATGAGCAGTTCTTC	CASSLSTGQGRNEQFF
TRBV28	TRBD2	.	TRBJ2-1	TGTGCCAGCAGTAGACTAGCGGGGGGGCCGAGTGAGCAGTTCTTC	CASSRLAGGPSEQFF
TRBV5-1	TRBD2	.	TRBJ2-5	TGCGCCAGCAGCTTCCGCGGATCCGGGACTAGGGAAGAGACCCAGTACTTC	CASSFRGSGTREETQYF
TRBV5-4	.	.	TRBJ2-6	TGTGCCAGCAGATCCGCGGGGGCCAACGTCCTGACTTTC	CASRSAGANVLTF
TRBV10-2	.	.	TRBJ2-2	TGCGCCAGCAGCGCCTCTGACGCGAACACCGGGGAGCTGTTTTTT	CASSASDANTGELFF
TRBV14	.	.	TRBJ2-7	TGTGCCAGCAGCTTTTCCTACGAGCAGTACTTC	CASSFSYEQYF
TRBV19	.	.	TRBJ1-2	TGTGCCAGTAGGTCCAGCGCACGGGGGCTATATGGCTACACCTTC	CASRSSARGLYGYTF
TRBV5-1	.	.	TRBJ2-7	TGCGCCAGCAGCTTGATGGTAACCGCCTACGAGCAGTACTTC	CASSLMVTAYEQYF